A selection of T cell receptor beta chains follows, all from one sample in a study of blood T cell repertoires in COVID-19. TCRdb keeps only in-frame clones here, not all; method: immunoSEQ multiplex PCR. The profile covers almost 500,000 clones, with around nine tenths appearing a single time and around 7.9% taken by the ten largest. Sequenced: PBMCs or T cells enriched from blood (not recorded which). The receptors derive from a woman in her fifties or sixties who had recovered from COVID-19. Both conserved end residues are trimmed from each CDR3.

TRBJ1-5 TRBV5-6 ASRKTGADQPQH
TRBJ1-1 TRBV15 ATNARQGNTEAF
TRBJ1-4 TRBV5-1 ASSQTSSGFEEKLF
TRBJ1-6 TRBV2 ASEQGLHNSPLH
TRBJ1-1 TRBV4-1 ASSHRGDTEAF
TRBJ2-2 TRBV23-1 ASSLSDTGELF
TRBJ2-2 TRBV30 AWTQGLGELF
TRBJ1-3 TRBV6-5 ASSRTGGTGNTIY
TRBJ2-2 TRBV4-2 ASSSGTNTGELF
TRBJ1-2 TRBV19 ASIVTGPNYGYT
TRBJ1-3 TRBV2 ASRRTYGNTIY
TRBJ2-5 TRBV2 ASSELISRTQETQY
TRBJ2-2 TRBV6-5 ASSYSPRVDTGELF
TRBJ2-1 TRBV5-1 ASSVGGAGNEQF
TRBJ1-6 TRBV11-2 ASSLEGGGRSPLH
TRBJ1-5 TRBV5-1 ASSLQGAGNQPQH
TRBJ1-3 TRBV13 ASSLYREYAGNTIY
TRBJ1-1 TRBV11-2 ASSIRQARGTEAF
TRBJ1-1 TRBV6-9 ASSLDPGDTEAF
TRBJ2-3 TRBV14 ASSASVRTDTQY
TRBJ2-4 TRBV11-2 ASSSGDRGSKNIQY
TRBJ2-5 TRBV29-1 SVNTHGTGGETQY
TRBJ1-6 TRBV30 AFRQGNSPLH
TRBJ2-1 TRBV3-1/TRBV3-2 ASSFLAGEVNEQF
TRBJ1-2 TRBV12-3/TRBV12-4 ASRVRGDYGYT
TRBJ1-1 TRBV19 ASSIAGGNTEAF
TRBJ2-5 TRBV2 ASSLQGAVIETQY
TRBJ2-5 TRBV6-5 ASREGAETQY
TRBJ2-7 TRBV19 ASSPGTGSSYEQY
TRBJ1-3 TRBV5-1 ASSLETGAGNTIY
TRBJ2-5 TRBV19 ASSNPRTRETQETQY
TRBJ1-4 TRBV6-1 ASSEFGATNEKLF
TRBJ2-1 TRBV5-8 ASSTLEGGLPSYNEQF
TRBJ1-5 TRBV19 ASSSGTGQLGNQPQH
TRBJ1-1 TRBV28 ASSLPTGLNTEAF
TRBJ2-5 TRBV4-2 ASSQGTSGEQETQY
TRBJ1-2 TRBV10-1 ASSESGNYGYT
TRBJ1-2 TRBV27 ASSLQGFGYGYT
TRBJ2-3 TRBV18 ASSPTSGGATSTDTQY
TRBJ2-1 TRBV24-1 ATSPGTSGDNEQF
TRBJ1-2 TRBV7-9 ASSALQPIYGYT
TRBJ1-2 TRBV5-1 ASGMTGPYGYT